The 11 T cell receptor beta chains below all came from one sample that was sequenced in a study of cytotoxic CD8 clonotypes in ibrutinib-treated CLL. Measured with immunoSEQ multiplex PCR; TCRdb has only the in-frame clones, and not every one. The data hold some 70,000 clones, with 90% observed a single time. The sample in question was PBMCs, obtained after 12 months of ibrutinib treatment. The receptors derive from a human donor with chronic lymphocytic leukemia.

In DNA form, the CDR3 reads TGTGCCAGCAGCTTCCGAATCCACGGGGGAGCCCTCTATGGCTACACCTTC. Translation gives CASSFRIHGGALYGYTF. J is TRBJ1-2 and V is TRBV7-2; D possibly corresponds to TRBD1 (5 bases). The CDR3 runs to 17 residues. The germline V and J ends were trimmed by 3 bases and 4 bases, with 21 bases remaining between them. Germline V gene sequence: CDR1 SGHTA, CDR2 FQGNSA.

This chain links TRBV11-1 with TRBJ2-2; D is uncertain. The V gene's germline CDR1 is SGHAT and CDR2 FQDESV (reference sequence). Trimming removed 1 base from V and 7 bases from J, with 13 bases in between. This CDR3 is 15 amino acids long. The CDR3 reads CASSLVSGVVGELFF. The CDR3 nucleotides are TGTGCCAGCAGCTTAGTTTCTGGGGTTGTCGGGGAGCTGTTTTTT.

V and J are TRBV6-6 and TRBJ1-1, with D possibly TRBD1 on 5 matching bases. Trimming cost V 6 bases and J 11 bases, with 16 bases left between them. Germline V gives CDR1 MNHNY, CDR2 SVGAGI (reference sequence). The CDR3 loop spans 12 amino acids. CDR3 nucleotides: TGTGCCAGCAGGCCTTGGGACGAAACGGCTTTCTTT. Amino acid sequence: CASRPWDETAFF.

This rearrangement joins TRBV11-2 to TRBJ2-5, with TRBD2 as a possible D gene (5 bases). V lost 4 bases, J lost 5 bases, and 23 bases lay in between. CDR3 length: 17 residues. From germline, CDR1 is SGHAT and CDR2 FQNNGV. CDR3 nucleotide sequence: TGTGCCAGCAGCTCCCCCCCAGCGGCTAGACTCGGGGAGACCCAGTACTTC. It yields the protein CASSSPPAARLGETQYF.

This chain links TRBV10-2 with TRBJ2-1; TRBD2 agrees at 14 bases. The CDR3 is made up of 15 amino acids. V was pared by 7 bases and J by 4 bases, with 3 bases of the junction left unmatched. Looked up from germline, CDR1 is WSHSY and CDR2 is SAAADI. DNA for the CDR3: TGCGCCAGCACCGGGACTAGCGGGAGATACAATGAGCAGTTCTTC. Translated: CASTGTSGRYNEQFF.

The V gene is TRBV7-2, the J gene TRBJ2-3; D remains unclear. The ends were cut back, 4 bases at V and 7 bases at J, with 12 bases in the middle. The CDR3 loop spans 13 amino acids. In germline, CDR1 is SGHTA, CDR2 FQGNSA. CDR3: CASSSNLGNTQYF. In DNA form, the CDR3 reads TGTGCCAGCAGCTCCAACTTAGGTAATACGCAGTATTTT.

The rearrangement uses TRBV9 and TRBJ2-2, with 8 bases matching TRBD2. The CDR3 has 19 amino acids. J gave up 1 base and V 0 bases, and 11 bases lay outside the gene matches. Germline V CDR1 and CDR2: SGDLS, YYNGEE. CDR3 in DNA: TGTGCCAGCAGCGTAGCTTATGTAGCTAGCGGGCAGAACACCGGGGAGCTGTTTTTT. As protein: CASSVAYVASGQNTGELFF.

The chain carries TRBV27 and TRBJ2-3; D unresolved. Germline V gives CDR1 MNHEY, CDR2 SMNVEV (reference sequence). The germline V and J ends were trimmed by 5 bases and 1 base, with 4 bases remaining between them. This CDR3 region has 12 residues. CDR3 coding DNA: TGTGCCAGCAGTCAGGGCACAGATACGCAGTATTTT. This gives the protein CASSQGTDTQYF.

The chain employs TRBV7-3 and TRBJ2-2; maybe TRBD1 (5 bases). Germline V gene data show CDR1 as SGHTA and CDR2 as FQGTGA. With 3 bases removed from V and 4 bases from J, the gap between germline ends came to 12 bases. The CDR3 has 15 residues. The CDR3 region has the DNA TGTGCCAGCAGCTTTCAAGGGGTGTTCACCGGGGAGCTGTTTTTT. Translation: CASSFQGVFTGELFF.

This chain uses TRBV7-9 with TRBJ2-4, with D possibly TRBD2 on 5 matching bases. V shed 3 bases and J shed 4 bases, with 10 bases lying between them. Germline CDR1 reads SEHNR; CDR2 reads FQNEAQ (reference sequence). The CDR3 totals 14 residues. CDR3 bases: TGTGCCAGCAGCTTTGGGGAGCGGAAAAACATTCAGTACTTC. It specifies CASSFGERKNIQYF.

The chain recombines TRBV19 with TRBJ2-5; D uncertain. Germline CDR1 is LNHDA and CDR2 is SQIVND (reference sequence). CDR3 length equals 14 residues. V was pared by 7 bases and J by 5 bases, with 17 bases between. The chain's CDR3 is CASTAGLPWETQYF. CDR3 DNA: TGTGCCAGTACCGCCGGCCTGCCCTGGGAGACCCAGTACTTC.